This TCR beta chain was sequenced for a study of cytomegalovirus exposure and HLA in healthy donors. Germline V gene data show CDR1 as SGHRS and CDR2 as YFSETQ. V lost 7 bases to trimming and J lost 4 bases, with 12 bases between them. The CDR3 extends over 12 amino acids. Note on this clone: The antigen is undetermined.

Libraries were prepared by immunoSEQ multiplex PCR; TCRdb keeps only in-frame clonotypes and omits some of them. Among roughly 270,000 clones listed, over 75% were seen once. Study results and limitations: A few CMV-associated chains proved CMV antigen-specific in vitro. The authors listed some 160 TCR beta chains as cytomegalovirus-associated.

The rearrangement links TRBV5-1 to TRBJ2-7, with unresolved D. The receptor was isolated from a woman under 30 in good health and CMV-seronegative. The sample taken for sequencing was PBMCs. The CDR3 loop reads CASRGDTYEQYF. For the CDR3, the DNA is TGCGCCAGCCGCGGAGATACTTACGAGCAGTACTTC.